This paragraph covers one TCR beta chain sequence. Antigen specificity is unknown. This entry is derived from a study of T cell responses to AZD1222 COVID-19 vaccine. Study-wide results and limits: The span of vaccine-associated CD4 TCRs extended across spike, with dominance at 160-218 and 743-854. Clonal diversity may have been underestimated, and the donors were mostly white British, with more females than males. Variant regions that are unmutated are reportedly the target of nearly half of spike-specific TCRs. The breadth and depth of Spike-specific TCRs increased once two AZD1222 doses had been given.

V was shortened by 4 bases and J by 7 bases, with 22 bases between the two germline ends. The germline CDR1 and CDR2 sequences are PRHDT and FYEKMQ (reference sequence). The CDR3 covers 16 residues. Profiling relied on immunoSEQ multiplex PCR, and the TCRdb table lists in-frame clones only, not all of them. Among 140,000 or so clones listed, around 89% were seen once. The chain uses TRBV13 and TRBJ1-1, with D possibly TRBD1 on 6 matching bases. This sample comprised peripheral blood, obtained on day 0 of AZD1222 vaccination. The TCR sequence derives from an adult in good health. Here the CDR3 DNA reads TGTGCCAGCAGCTCCCGTGAGAGGGGGGGAGGTGGTGAAGCTTTCTTT. The encoded protein is CASSSRERGGGGEAFF.